The T cell receptor (beta chain) described here comes from a study of long-term antiretroviral therapy in people with HIV. On the study more broadly: First collections came about a decade before the 2015 immediate-ART recommendation. The study, taken as a whole, reports: No data were available on ART adherence, viral resistance or therapy changes. HIV repertoire CDR3 lengths ranged less widely than those of controls.

Treatment locations for all participants with HIV were in the United States. Remarks on this clone: Its matching antigen is unknown.

Investigators performed immunoSEQ version v3.0 at survey level. The method was immunoSEQ multiplex PCR; TCRdb's version includes in-frame clones alone and lacks a portion of them. Of about 19,000 clones listed, over 65% were seen once; the top ten hold 13% to 15%. The receptor comes from a woman between 50 and 59 years old with HIV. Here the sequenced sample was unsorted PBMCs, taken 0.5 years before starting antiretroviral therapy.

CDR3 loop: CASSFSTGENSPLHF. In nucleotides, the CDR3 is TGTGCCAGCAGCTTTTCGACAGGGGAAAACTCACCCCTCCACTTT. This chain links TRBV7-6 with TRBJ1-6, with 8 bases lining up with TRBD1. The V and J ends lost 3 bases and 10 bases, in that order; junction bases with no gene match: 8. This CDR3 is built from 15 residues. Germline CDR1 is SGHVS and CDR2 is FNYEAQ.